What follows are 27 T cell receptor beta chains derived from one specimen sequenced in a study of metastatic and nonmetastatic thyroid tumors. Before thyroid surgery, none of the patients had received any treatment. From the PCR reads, TCRdb re-called clones with MiXCR. Seen here are around 34,000 clones, 15% observed once, and the top ten hold 15% to 20%. The sequenced sample consisted of blood. The origin of the receptors is a male donor with papillary thyroid cancer or a benign thyroid nodule (not recorded which). Some clones in this sample may be carry-over from other donors' samples.

The chain combines TRBV5-1 with TRBJ2-1; D is undetermined. V was pared by 1 base and J by 0 bases, with 14 bases between. Germline values: CDR1 SGHRS, CDR2 YFSETQ. The CDR3 loop spans 17 amino acids. The CDR3 reads CASSLIPWTSSYNEQFF. Written as DNA, the CDR3 is TGCGCCAGCAGCTTGATTCCTTGGACGAGCTCCTACAATGAGCAGTTCTTC.

This clone is medium-sized. This chain uses TRBV6-1 with TRBJ2-7; the match to TRBD2 covers 7 bases. The germline V gene has CDR1 MNHNS and CDR2 SASEGT. CDR3 length equals 15 residues. After removal of 4 bases from V and 0 bases from J, the junction contained 6 bases not matched to a gene. The CDR3 sequence is CASSVSSGSSYEQYF. CDR3 DNA sequence: TGTGCCAGCAGTGTTTCTAGCGGTAGCTCCTACGAGCAGTACTTC.

Worth noting for this clone: The junction shows a germline mismatch at one end, possibly a read error. The rearrangement joins TRBV11-1 to TRBJ2-1, with 7 nucleotides matching TRBD2. The CDR3 spans 15 residues. From germline, CDR1 is SGHAT and CDR2 FQDESV (reference sequence). CDR3 region: CASSRGGGTYNERFF. The CDR3 DNA reads TGTGCCAGCAGCCGCGGGGGAGGCACCTACAATGAGCGGTTCTTC.

As regards this clone: The junction shows a germline mismatch at one end, possibly a read error. This chain links TRBV6-5 with TRBJ2-7; 10 nucleotides line up with TRBD1. Per germline, CDR1 MNHEY and CDR2 SVGAGI. There are 15 residues in the CDR3. The CDR3 DNA sequence: TGTGCCAACAGTTACCGGACAGGGGGTTGGGACGAGCAGTACTTC. Translating it yields CANSYRTGGWDEQYF.

Notes on this clone: This sequence may be a read error, since a much larger clone differs from it by one base. The gene calls are TRBV20-1 and TRBJ2-1; D unclear. Germline V gene data show CDR1 as DFQATT and CDR2 as SNEGSKA (reference sequence). The CDR3 has 15 residues. CDR3 nucleotides: TGCAGTTCCAGAGTGACGGGCCGCTCCTACAATGAGCAGTCCTTC. Protein: CSSRVTGRSYNEQSF.

The sample holds a few counts of this clone. V gene TRBV6-1 combines with J gene TRBJ1-5; maybe TRBD1 (5 bases). CDR1 and CDR2 from the germline V gene are MNHNS and SASEGT. CDR3 length: 15 amino acids. Trimming stripped 4 bases from V and 5 bases from J, with 15 bases between. CDR3 nucleotide sequence: TGTGCCAGCAGTGGGGTCAGTCGGGGGGATCAGCCCCAGCATTTT. Amino acids: CASSGVSRGDQPQHF.

At least ten counts were recorded for this clone. V usage is TRBV20-1 and J usage is TRBJ2-2, with no clear D. There are 15 residues in the CDR3. From germline, CDR1 is DFQATT and CDR2 SNEGSKA (reference sequence). V gave up 0 bases and J gave up 6 bases, with 14 bases separating them. CDR3 amino acids: CSARDGSRSSGELFF. The CDR3 DNA is TGCAGTGCTAGAGATGGGTCCCGGTCGTCCGGGGAGCTGTTTTTT.

This clone occurred many times. V gene TRBV20-1 combines with J gene TRBJ2-7; D is unclear. Trimming shortened V by 3 bases and J by 7 bases, and 10 bases separated the two germline ends. The CDR3 totals 11 residues. Per germline, CDR1 DFQATT and CDR2 SNEGSKA (reference sequence). CDR3 residues: CSASPQEEQYF. The CDR3 DNA reads TGCAGTGCTAGTCCCCAAGAGGAGCAGTACTTC.

Comment on this clone: A much larger clonotype is one base distant, so this may be a read error. V gene TRBV4-2 combines with J gene TRBJ1-1; no definite D call. Germline V gene lookup returns CDR1 LGHNA and CDR2 YNFKEQ. Trimming took off 2 bases at V and 5 bases at J, with 15 bases between the two ends. The CDR3 has 15 residues. Here the CDR3 reads CASSQWTGGETEAFF. The CDR3 DNA follows: TGTGCCAGCAGCCAATGGACGGGTGGGGAGACTGAAGCTTTCTTT.

This clone was counted at least ten times. The chain employs TRBV9 and TRBJ2-2; possible D gene TRBD1, 6 bases. Deletions cut 4 bases from V and 7 bases from J, with 17 bases between. This CDR3 is 15 amino acids long. The germline V gene has CDR1 SGDLS and CDR2 YYNGEE. This CDR3 reads CASSTTGMSDGELFF. Here the CDR3 DNA reads TGTGCCAGCAGCACAACAGGGATGTCCGACGGGGAGCTGTTTTTT.

A word on this clone: One base away lies a much larger clone, so this may be a sequencing read error. The chain joins TRBV4-2 to TRBJ2-3; tentatively, D is TRBD1 or TRBD2 (5 bases each). Germline-derived CDR1 and CDR2 are LGHNA and YNFKEQ. V lost 3 bases and J lost 2, with 12 bases in between. CDR3 length equals 15 residues. The CDR3 region is CASSQTGRPTDTQYF. CDR3 DNA: TGTGCCAGCAGCCAGACGGGACGGCCCACAGATACGCAGTATTTT.

This clone was observed many times. The chain employs TRBV5-6 and TRBJ2-5; maybe TRBD1 (5 bases). Per the germline V gene, CDR1 is SGHDT and CDR2 is YYEEEE. The CDR3 is 14 amino acids. V was trimmed by 4 bases and J by 1 base, leaving 11 bases between them. The CDR3 DNA reads as TGTGCCAGCAGCCTCAGGGTCTCCCAAGAGACCCAGTACTTC. It is translated as CASSLRVSQETQYF.

This clone has a count of ten or more. The V call is TRBV9, the J call TRBJ2-7; 7 bases line up with TRBD2. Germline trimming cut 0 bases from V and 4 bases from J; bases unmatched to any gene: 7. Germline V lookup: CDR1 SGDLS, CDR2 YYNGEE. The CDR3 is made up of 15 amino acids. CDR3 DNA: TGTGCCAGCAGCGTAGACCCTAGCGGCGTTTACGAGCAGTACTTC. Translated, it gives CASSVDPSGVYEQYF.

This clone was seen ten or more times. The chain employs TRBV5-8 and TRBJ1-5; a weak D match, TRBD1 (5 bases). This CDR3 contains 16 residues. The germline gives CDR1 SGHTS, CDR2 YDEGEE. Trimming shortened V by 0 bases and J by 6 bases, and 16 bases separated the two germline ends. DNA of the CDR3: TGTGCCAGCAGCTTGGGGAACCCAGGGACGGGTCAGCCCCAGCATTTT. This sequence encodes CASSLGNPGTGQPQHF.

This clone was detected many times. The chain is built from TRBV28 and TRBJ1-3; 9 positions agree with TRBD1. The length of the CDR3 is 15 residues. V was clipped by 5 bases and J by 4 bases; unmatched bases: 6. CDR1 MDHEN and CDR2 SYDVKM come from the germline V gene. CDR3 sequence: CASSPHRGRGNTIYF. The CDR3 bases are TGTGCCAGCAGTCCACACAGGGGGCGCGGAAACACCATATATTTT.

This clone was observed many times. The chain is built from TRBV3-1 and TRBJ1-4; perhaps TRBD1 as D (5 bases). Trimming removed 5 bases at V and 8 bases at J, with 18 bases between. The CDR3 consists of 15 residues. Looked up from germline, CDR1 is LGHDT and CDR2 is YNNKEL (reference sequence). CDR3 region: CASSSTQGVYEKLFF. The CDR3 DNA reads as TGTGCCAGCAGCTCAACCCAGGGAGTCTACGAAAAACTGTTTTTT.

This clone was seen repeatedly, ten times or more. The J gene is TRBJ2-7, the V gene TRBV20-1; possible D gene TRBD1, 8 bases. Deletions cut 6 bases from V and 4 bases from J, with 16 bases between. The CDR3 covers 13 residues. CDR1 is DFQATT, CDR2 SNEGSKA, per germline (reference sequence). The DNA for the CDR3 is TGCAGTGCAAAAGGACAGGGAGGGTACGAGCAGTACTTC. Translation gives CSAKGQGGYEQYF.

Many counts were recorded for this clone. The rearrangement joins TRBV5-5 to TRBJ2-2, with 7 nucleotides matching TRBD1. Germline V CDR1 and CDR2: SGHKS, YYEKEE (reference sequence). The CDR3 sequence is 16 residues long. V trimming: 0 bases; J trimming: 7 bases; junction bases outside the gene matches: 9. CDR3 DNA: TGTGCCAGCAGCTTGGGCCCGACAGGGACCAACGGGGAGCTGTTTTTT. Amino acids: CASSLGPTGTNGELFF. The variable domain in full, with the rest retrieved from reference TRBV5-5 and TRBJ2-2, is DAGVTQSPTHLIKTRGQQVTLRCSPISGHKSVSWYQQVLGQGPQFIFQYYEKEERGRGNFPDRFSARQFPNYSSELNVNALLLGDSALYLCASSLGPTGTNGELFFGEGSRLTVL.

This clone came up many times. The genes are TRBV7-9 and TRBJ2-1; 7 nucleotides line up with TRBD2. The CDR3 is made up of 14 amino acids. The ends lost 0 bases at V and 8 bases at J; junction bases unmatched: 4. Germline V gene lookup returns CDR1 SEHNR and CDR2 FQNEAQ (reference sequence). The CDR3 protein is CASSLAGGPHEQFF. The CDR3 region has the DNA TGTGCCAGCAGCTTAGCGGGAGGGCCGCATGAGCAGTTCTTC.

On this clone: A read error is possible here, since a much larger clone lies one base away. Other nucleotide sequences from this sample produce the same CDR3. This chain uses TRBV11-1 with TRBJ1-1; tentative D call: TRBD1 (6 bases). This CDR3 region has 16 residues. In germline, CDR1 is SGHAT, CDR2 FQDESV (reference sequence). The CDR3 sequence is CASSSNAKGRDTEAFF. CDR3 bases: TGTGCCAGCAGCTCCAACGCTAAGGGGAGGGACACAGAAGCTTTCTTT.

The table lists this clone with many counts. The chain recombines TRBV11-3 with TRBJ2-7; D is uncertain. The CDR3 sequence is 15 residues long. V lost 1 base and J 7 bases, leaving 17 bases between the germline ends. Germline V gene data show CDR1 as SGHNT and CDR2 as YENEEA. Here the CDR3 reads CASSLVASPSGEQYF. The CDR3 bases are TGTGCCAGCAGCTTAGTTGCCAGTCCTAGTGGGGAGCAGTACTTC.

This clone was seen ten or more times. This sequence joins TRBV2 and TRBJ2-1; 13 bases line up with TRBD2. This CDR3 contains 14 residues. CDR1 is SNHLY, CDR2 FYNNEI, per germline. V lost 8 bases to trimming and J lost 9 bases; unmatched junction nucleotides: 7. The CDR3 coding sequence is TGTGCCAGCCAGGGGACTAGCGGGATTTCTGAGCAGTTCTTC. As protein: CASQGTSGISEQFF.

Points on this clone: Different DNA sequences within this sample yield the same CDR3. This chain joins TRBV9 and TRBJ1-6, with TRBD1 as a possible D gene (5 bases). Trimming removed 6 bases at V and 7 bases at J, with 20 bases between. The CDR3 loop spans 16 amino acids. CDR1 SGDLS and CDR2 YYNGEE come from the germline V gene. The CDR3 region has the DNA TGTGCCAGCACCGGAGAGGGTCCAGGGAGCAATTCACCCCTCCACTTT. It encodes CASTGEGPGSNSPLHF. Full variable domain (rest looked up from reference TRBV9 and TRBJ1-6): DSGVTQTPKHLITATGQRVTLRCSPRSGDLSVYWYQQSLDQGLQFLIQYYNGEERAKGNILERFSAQQFPDLHSELNLSSLELGDSALYFCASTGEGPGSNSPLHFGNGTRLTVT.

There are many counts of this clone. The genes are TRBV18 and TRBJ2-7; 10 bases are a match to TRBD2. J lost 0 bases, V lost 1 base, and 6 bases had no gene match. Per the germline V gene, CDR1 is KGHSH and CDR2 is LQKENI. This CDR3 region has 17 residues. CDR3 loop: CASSPLAGGQYSYEQYF. CDR3 in DNA: TGTGCCAGCTCACCACTAGCGGGAGGACAATACTCCTACGAGCAGTACTTC.

This clone has just a few counts. V and J are TRBV10-3 and TRBJ2-7, with D perhaps TRBD1 (6 bases). The ends were cut back, 4 bases at V and 3 bases at J, with 22 bases in the middle. The CDR3 length is 17 residues. CDR1 and CDR2 (germline): ENHRY, SYGVKD. The CDR3 coding sequence is TGTGCCATCAGTGTGGGGGCAAGGGGTTCGGACCTCTACGAGCAGTACTTC. It encodes CAISVGARGSDLYEQYF.

Ten or more counts support this clone. The chain couples TRBV2 to TRBJ2-3; D call uncertain. Germline CDR1 reads SNHLY; CDR2 reads FYNNEI. The CDR3 spans 13 residues. V lost 6 bases to trimming and J lost 0 bases, with 7 bases between them. For the CDR3, the DNA is TGTGCCAGCAGCCAAACCAGCACAGATACGCAGTATTTT. Protein: CASSQTSTDTQYF.

There are many counts of this clone. The genes are TRBV6-1 and TRBJ2-5; 7 bases line up with TRBD1. This CDR3 has 13 amino acids. Trimming removed 7 bases from V and 6 bases from J; junction bases left unmatched: 8. The germline V gene encodes CDR1 MNHNS and CDR2 SASEGT. The CDR3 DNA is TGTGCCAGCACCGATAGGGGGCAAAAGACCCAGTACTTC. Translating it yields CASTDRGQKTQYF.